The source of this TCR beta chain is a study of shared clonotypes between healthy human individuals. From germline, CDR1 is SGHDT and CDR2 YYEEEE. The CDR3 contains 16 residues. Losses at the gene ends were 0 bases for V and 5 bases for J; bases not matched to a gene: 7. The authors' processing: ImmunoSEQ sequences covered only the junction and lacked quality scores; filtering therefore differed. Produced via immunoSEQ multiplex PCR; TCRdb's table is partial and in-frame only. For V, J and clone size, that table is used; D and trimming come from the DNA. The sample records about 320,000 clones, around 86% being singletons.

This sequence joins TRBV5-6 and TRBJ2-2; 7 bases agree with TRBD1. This sequence was found in a man aged 18 to 30 in good health. Sequencing was done on a sample of memory CD8+ T cells sorted from blood. Indicated subset: CD45RO+ cells pooled with CCR7-negative TemRA cells. The CDR3 loop is CASSLAVRGLTGELFF. The CDR3 coding sequence is TGTGCCAGCAGCTTGGCAGTAAGGGGGCTTACCGGGGAGCTGTTTTTT.